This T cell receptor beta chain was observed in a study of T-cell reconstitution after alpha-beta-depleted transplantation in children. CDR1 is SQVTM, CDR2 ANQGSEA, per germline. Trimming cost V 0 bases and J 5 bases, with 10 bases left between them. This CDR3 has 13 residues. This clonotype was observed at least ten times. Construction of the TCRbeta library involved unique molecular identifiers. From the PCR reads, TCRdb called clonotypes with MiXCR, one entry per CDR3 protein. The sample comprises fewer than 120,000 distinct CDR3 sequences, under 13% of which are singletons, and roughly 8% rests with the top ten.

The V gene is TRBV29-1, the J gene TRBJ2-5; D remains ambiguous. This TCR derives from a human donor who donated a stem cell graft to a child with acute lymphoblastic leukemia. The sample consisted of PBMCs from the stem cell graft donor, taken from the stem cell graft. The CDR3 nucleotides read TGCAGCGTTGAAGATGGATCTGGGGAGACCCAGTACTTC. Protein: CSVEDGSGETQYF.